These 15 T cell receptor beta chains were all obtained from the same sample, sequenced in a study of blood T cell repertoires in COVID-19. Some clones are missing from TCRdb's copy, which holds only in-frame ones; the method was immunoSEQ multiplex PCR. The sample holds 120,000 or so clones; around 86% are singletons and the top ten take about 10%. Sequenced input: peripheral blood. The receptors were gathered from a man between 60 and 75 years old with acute or convalescent COVID-19.

This clone was detected only a few times. The V call is TRBV25-1, the J call TRBJ1-1; D gene uncertain. CDR1 MGHDK and CDR2 SYGVNS come from the germline V gene. V lost 9 bases, J lost 3 bases, and 17 bases lay in between. The CDR3 consists of 14 residues. The DNA of the CDR3 is TGTGCCAGTACTCCGCGGGGAGGGTACACTGAAGCTTTCTTT. Protein product: CASTPRGGYTEAFF.

The rearrangement uses TRBV29-1 and TRBJ1-3; D not certain. V lost 7 bases and J 0 bases, leaving 16 bases between the germline ends. CDR1 is SQVTM and CDR2 is ANQGSEA in the germline V gene. The CDR3 contains 15 residues. This CDR3 reads CSAGVGQFSGNTIYF. DNA for the CDR3: TGCAGCGCTGGCGTTGGGCAGTTCTCTGGAAACACCATATATTTT.

The V call is TRBV7-9, the J call TRBJ2-1; 10 nucleotides agree with TRBD2. The CDR3 sequence is 18 residues long. J gave up 1 base and V 2 bases, and 8 bases lay outside the gene matches. From germline, CDR1 is SEHNR and CDR2 FQNEAQ (reference sequence). The CDR3 sequence is CASSLPHLAGASYNEQFF. CDR3 coding DNA: TGTGCCAGCAGCTTACCGCATCTAGCGGGAGCGTCCTACAATGAGCAGTTCTTC.

This clone was observed a handful of times. This CDR3 is CASSSQMVHNSPLHF. The CDR3 nucleotides read TGTGCCAGCAGCTCGCAGATGGTCCATAATTCACCCCTCCACTTT. The J gene is TRBJ1-6, the V gene TRBV7-2; D gene uncertain. V shed 4 bases and J shed 5 bases, with 12 bases lying between them. This CDR3 has 15 amino acids. CDR1 SGHTA and CDR2 FQGNSA come from the germline V gene. The full variable domain, rest sourced from reference TRBV7-2 and TRBJ1-6, is GAGVSQSPSNKVTEKGKDVELRCDPISGHTALYWYRQSLGQGLEFLIYFQGNSAPDKSGLPSDRFSAERTGGSVSTLTIQRTQQEDSAVYLCASSSQMVHNSPLHFGNGTRLTVT.

In regard to this clone: Different DNA sequences within this sample yield the same CDR3. This chain connects TRBV28 to TRBJ1-4; D remains unclear. Germline V gene lookup returns CDR1 MDHEN and CDR2 SYDVKM. This CDR3 spans 12 amino acids. The V end lost 2 bases, the J end lost 6 bases, and 4 bases lay between the germline ends. CDR3 loop: CASSLPHEKLFF. CDR3 sequence (DNA): TGTGCCAGCAGTTTACCTCATGAAAAACTGTTTTTT.

This clone was counted a single time. This rearrangement joins TRBV30 to TRBJ1-2; D gene ambiguous. This CDR3 is built from 16 residues. The ends were cut back, 3 bases at V and 2 bases at J, with 19 bases in the middle. Germline V gene sequence: CDR1 GTSNPN, CDR2 SVGIG (reference sequence). CDR3 DNA: TGTGCCTGGAGCACTCCCTCGAAGAGCGGGAACTATGGCTACACCTTC. Translation: CAWSTPSKSGNYGYTF.

The rearrangement uses TRBV5-1 and TRBJ1-2; 7 positions match TRBD1. The CDR3 sequence is 13 residues long. Germline lookup yields CDR1 SGHRS and CDR2 YFSETQ. V was pared by 3 bases and J by 6 bases, with 5 bases of the junction left unmatched. Here the CDR3 DNA reads TGCGCCAGCAGCTACCACAGGGGTGATGGCTACACCTTC. Its protein product is CASSYHRGDGYTF.

The CDR3 protein is CASSPGTSASYEQYF. The DNA for the CDR3 is TGTGCCAGCAGCCCCGGGACTAGCGCTTCCTACGAGCAGTACTTC. The chain recombines TRBV28 with TRBJ2-7; 10 bases are shared with TRBD2. Germline assignment: CDR1 MDHEN and CDR2 SYDVKM. V was clipped by 6 bases and J by 1 base; unmatched bases: 6. The CDR3 loop spans 15 amino acids.

The chain carries TRBV7-3 and TRBJ2-1, with D possibly being TRBD2 (7 bases). V lost 5 bases and J lost 3, with 14 bases in between. The germline V gene has CDR1 SGHTA and CDR2 FQGTGA. CDR3 length: 15 amino acids. CDR3 loop: CASSPRGADYNEQFF. The CDR3 DNA follows: TGTGCCAGCAGCCCCCGGGGGGCGGACTACAATGAGCAGTTCTTC.

The CDR3 loop is CASSLTNSYEQYF. For the CDR3, the DNA is TGTGCCAGCTCACTCACAAACTCCTACGAGCAGTACTTC. The J gene is TRBJ2-7, the V gene TRBV18, with D hard to call. Germline V lookup: CDR1 KGHSH, CDR2 LQKENI. V shed 4 bases and J shed 0 bases, with 7 bases lying between them. The CDR3 contains 13 residues.

This chain links TRBV5-4 with TRBJ2-1; the D gene is possibly TRBD1 (5 bases). CDR3 length: 16 residues. Germline V lookup: CDR1 SGHNT, CDR2 YYREEE (reference sequence). V lost 0 bases, J lost 0 bases, and 10 bases lay in between. CDR3 amino acids: CASSLEGLDSYNEQFF. The DNA of the CDR3 is TGTGCCAGCAGCTTGGAGGGGCTCGACTCCTACAATGAGCAGTTCTTC.

The chain combines TRBV28 with TRBJ2-5; tentatively, D is TRBD1 (5 bases). This CDR3 has 14 residues. V gave up 1 base and J gave up 5 bases, with 11 bases separating them. Per germline, CDR1 MDHEN and CDR2 SYDVKM. The CDR3 nucleotides are TGTGCCAGCAGTTTATTAGGGGCGATGGAGACCCAGTACTTC. Amino acids: CASSLLGAMETQYF. The entire variable domain, with the rest obtained from reference TRBV28 and TRBJ2-5, is as follows: DVKVTQSSRYLVKRTGEKVFLECVQDMDHENMFWYRQDPGLGLRLIYFSYDVKMKEKGDIPEGYSVSREKKERFSLILESASTNQTSMYLCASSLLGAMETQYFGPGTRLLVL.

This clone turned up a few times. The chain couples TRBV2 to TRBJ1-2; the match to TRBD1 covers 11 bases. This CDR3 has 15 amino acids. J gave up 5 bases and V 5 bases, and 7 bases lay outside the gene matches. CDR1 and CDR2 from the germline V gene are SNHLY and FYNNEI. CDR3 protein: CASSPAGTGGYGYTF. The CDR3 DNA reads as TGTGCCAGCAGTCCTGCCGGGACAGGGGGATATGGCTACACCTTC.

This clone was picked up one time. This chain links TRBV4-2 with TRBJ2-7, with 8 bases that match TRBD2. There are 15 residues in the CDR3. V was clipped by 4 bases and J by 2 bases; unmatched bases: 7. Germline loops: CDR1 LGHNA, CDR2 YNFKEQ. The CDR3 region is CASSLRRGAAYEQYF. CDR3 nucleotides: TGTGCCAGCAGCCTCAGGCGGGGGGCCGCCTACGAGCAGTACTTC.

This chain connects TRBV29-1 to TRBJ2-1; no definite D call. V lost 3 bases to trimming and J lost 3 bases, with 9 bases between them. The CDR3 has 13 residues. The germline V gene has CDR1 SQVTM and CDR2 ANQGSEA. CDR3 nucleotide sequence: TGCAGCGTTGACCCTAGAGGCTACAATGAGCAGTTCTTC. It is translated as CSVDPRGYNEQFF.